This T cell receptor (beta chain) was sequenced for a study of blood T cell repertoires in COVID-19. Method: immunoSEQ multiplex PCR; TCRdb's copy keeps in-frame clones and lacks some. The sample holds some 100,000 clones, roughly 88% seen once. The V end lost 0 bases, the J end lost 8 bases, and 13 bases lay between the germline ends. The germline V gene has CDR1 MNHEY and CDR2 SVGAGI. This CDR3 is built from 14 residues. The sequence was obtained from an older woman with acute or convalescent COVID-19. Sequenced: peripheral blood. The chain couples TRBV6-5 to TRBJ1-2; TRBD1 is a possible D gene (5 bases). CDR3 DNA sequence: TGTGCCAGCAGTTACTCATCAGGGACTCGGGGCTACACCTTC. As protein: CASSYSSGTRGYTF.